The clone carrying this T cell receptor (beta chain) was seen at least ten times. Its antigen is not known. CDR3 length: 14 residues. Trimming shortened V by 6 bases and J by 2 bases, and 13 bases separated the two germline ends. The V gene's germline CDR1 is MDHEN and CDR2 SYDVKM. This sample's RNA came from whole unsorted tissue. This non-tumor lung sample came from over 3 cm beyond the tumor edge. The data are from a study of tumor and adjacent non-tumor tissue in lung cancer. Whole-study context: On average, productive TCRbeta reads reached some 4.2 million per sample.

Three rounds of nested PCR, following a modified ARM-PCR protocol, produced the TCRbeta library. TCRdb processed the multiplex PCR reads anew with MiXCR; each CDR3 protein has one entry. The data show 65,000 to 75,000 distinct CDR3 sequences, around 76% seen once. Findings and limits, study-wide: Significantly higher TCR diversity was found in tumor than normal lung. In normal lung, the top 100 clones were significantly more dominant than in tumor.

This sequence originates from a man in his fifties or sixties with non-small cell lung cancer. The gene calls are TRBV28 and TRBJ1-2; maybe TRBD1 (6 bases). Sequenced input: distant non-tumor lung tissue. CDR3 bases: TGTGCCAGCAGCCCGGGGGGGACAAACTATGGCTACACCTTC. Protein sequence: CASSPGGTNYGYTF.